This TCR beta chain was identified during a study of Ad26.COV2.S vaccination and SARS-CoV-2 variants. Study in general: Donor was one of the participants in the Ad26.COV2.S arm of the COV1001 trial. Overall study findings and caveats: Measurement of non-spike TCR breadth gave similar results in vaccine and placebo recipients. The study found higher spike-specific TCR breadth in vaccine than placebo recipients. Spike-specific responses of CD8+ and CD4+ T cells were reported to display substantial breadth after vaccination.

The count of this clone is one. Its specificity is not known. The CDR3 loop spans 18 amino acids. J gave up 1 base and V 1 base, and 8 bases lay outside the gene matches. Per the germline V gene, CDR1 is LNHDA and CDR2 is SQIVND (reference sequence). Measured with immunoSEQ multiplex PCR; TCRdb has only the in-frame clones, and not every one. This table holds some 460,000 clones, roughly nine tenths found once. The sample's treatment: 19 received Ad26.COV2.S at low or high dose, single or two shots; roughly five received placebo; per-sample allocation not given. Collection of the samples took place on day 63 after the first injection of vaccine or placebo.

This receptor was identified in a person between 18 and 65 years old who received the Ad26.COV2.S COVID-19 vaccine or a placebo. The chain employs TRBV19 and TRBJ2-3, with TRBD2 identical over 10 bases. The sample consisted of peripheral blood, taken in a trial of Ad26.COV2.S vaccine versus placebo. This CDR3 reads CASSIVLAGGGGTDTQYF. Here the CDR3 DNA reads TGTGCCAGTAGTATAGTATTAGCGGGGGGCGGAGGCACAGATACGCAGTATTTT. The whole variable domain, remainder taken from reference TRBV19 and TRBJ2-3, is DGGITQSPKYLFRKEGQNVTLSCEQNLNHDAMYWYRQDPGQGLRLIYYSQIVNDFQKGDIAEGYSVSREKKESFPLTVTSAQKNPTAFYLCASSIVLAGGGGTDTQYFGPGTRLTVL.